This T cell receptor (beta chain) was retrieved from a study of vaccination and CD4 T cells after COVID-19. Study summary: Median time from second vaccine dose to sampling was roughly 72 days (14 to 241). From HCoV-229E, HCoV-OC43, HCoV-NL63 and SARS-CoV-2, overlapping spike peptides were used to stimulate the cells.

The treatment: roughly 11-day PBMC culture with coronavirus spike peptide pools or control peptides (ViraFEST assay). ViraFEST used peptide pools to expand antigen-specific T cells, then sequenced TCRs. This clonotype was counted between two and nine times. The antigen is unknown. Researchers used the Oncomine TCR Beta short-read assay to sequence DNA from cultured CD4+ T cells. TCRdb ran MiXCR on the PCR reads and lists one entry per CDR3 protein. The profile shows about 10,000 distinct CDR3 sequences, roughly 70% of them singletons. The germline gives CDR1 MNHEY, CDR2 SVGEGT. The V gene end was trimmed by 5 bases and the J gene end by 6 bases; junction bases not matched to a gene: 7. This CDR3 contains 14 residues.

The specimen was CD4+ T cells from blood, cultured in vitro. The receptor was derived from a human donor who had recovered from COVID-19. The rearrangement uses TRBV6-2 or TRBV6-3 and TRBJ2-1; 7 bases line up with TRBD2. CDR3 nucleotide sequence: TGTGCCAGCAGTGCTGGGGGGGTCTTCAATGAGCAGTTCTTC. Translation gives CASSAGGVFNEQFF.